This T cell receptor (beta chain) was captured in a study of cytomegalovirus exposure and HLA in healthy donors. Study background: In an early release, HLA-typed donors contributed some 82 million unique TCR sequences.

The V gene's germline CDR1 is SGHNT and CDR2 YYREEE (reference sequence). Trimming shortened V by 4 bases and J by 5 bases, and 18 bases separated the two germline ends. The CDR3 runs to 16 residues. PCR involved 60 Vbeta and 13 Jbeta primers. The method was immunoSEQ multiplex PCR; TCRdb's version includes in-frame clones alone and lacks a portion of them. The sample has 90,000 to 150,000 clones, roughly 72% seen once. Input material: PBMCs. The sequence came from a woman between 45 and 60 years old in good health and CMV-seropositive. The V call is TRBV5-4, the J call TRBJ1-4; the D gene is possibly TRBD1 (5 bases). The CDR3 coding sequence is TGTGCCAGCAGCGCCGGGGGAGGGGAACGAAATGAAAAACTGTTTTTT. Amino acids: CASSAGGGERNEKLFF.